This TCR beta chain was observed in a study of OX40 agonist ivuxolimab in advanced cancers. In the study overall: Ivuxolimab, which targeted the costimulatory receptor OX40 (CD134), was an agonistic, fully human IgG2 monoclonal antibody. Partial responses occurred in three dose-escalation patients, of whom one had hepatocellular carcinoma and two had cutaneous melanoma. Intravenous ivuxolimab was administered to patients every 2 weeks at six dose levels: 0.01, 0.1, 0.3, 1.5, 3 and 10 mg/kg. Prior anti-PD-1, anti-PD-L1 or anti-CTLA-4 therapy was permitted, and checkpoint inhibitors had been received by about 36% of dose-escalation patients. The point of sequencing TCRbeta in the periphery was to test whether ivuxolimab changed TCR sequence diversity and drove clonal T-cell expansion. Of the roughly 50 dose-escalation patients, hepatocellular carcinoma was present in around 19, melanoma in around 15, renal cell carcinoma in 9 and head and neck cancer in 9. In the dose-escalation cohort, roughly four fifths of patients were male, and the mean age was roughly 60 years, with a range of roughly 23 to 85. The paper covers the monotherapy dose-escalation part of the phase I ivuxolimab trial, which included N ≈ 50 patients. Broad study findings and their caveats: After ivuxolimab, expanded clones were on average more numerous among CD8+ T cells than among CD4+ T cells. At doses of 0.1 to 3.0 mg/kg, clonal expansion of both CD4+ and CD8+ blood T cells was observed from baseline to week 6. Low levels of normalized T-cell clonal expansion were also shown by some nonresponding patients. The antigen specificity of the clonally expanded peripheral T cells was not determined. In the 0.1-3.0 mg/kg groups, partial responders had among the lowest normalized peripheral clonal expansion, particularly in CD8+ T cells.

The trial excluded patients who had a history of autoimmune disease or who were on systemic immunosuppression. In every dose cohort, peripheral blood was drawn for TCR sequencing at baseline, cycle 4 day 1, and cycle 7 day 1. The samples were drawn from a first-in-human, open-label, multicenter phase I dose-escalation trial of ivuxolimab. Adults with locally advanced or metastatic head and neck squamous cell, hepatocellular, melanoma or renal cell carcinoma were enrolled in the trial. Before TCR sequencing, CD4+ T cells and CD8+ T cells were sorted from peripheral blood as separate populations. About this clone: This clone's antigen is unknown. No base quality information exists; no much larger clone differs at one position.

To sequence the TCRbeta CDR3 region, genomic DNA was isolated from the sorted cells. The immunoSEQ Assay was used for sequencing of TCRbeta CDR3 regions. Held by TCRdb, this immuneACCESS table contains in-frame sequences only and omits some clones. Under half of the omission traces to an unresolved V gene where checked; the cause of the rest is unknown. In all, the sample holds about 20,000 clones, and more than 65% of those were seen once. The ten largest clonotypes hold more than 25% of the sample. The TCR originated in an adult with an advanced solid tumor such as melanoma, head and neck, liver or kidney cancer. Sequenced material: CD4+ or CD8+ T cells sorted from blood, taken in a trial of the OX40 agonist ivuxolimab.

The CDR3 here reads CASSQWGSLDFYEQYF. The nucleotide sequence reads as follows: TGCGCCAGCAGCCAGTGGGGTAGCTTGGACTTCTACGAGCAGTACTTC. The sequence is built from TRBV4-3 and TRBJ2-7; possibly the D gene is TRBD2, per 5 matching bases. The cysteine opens and the phenylalanine closes a CDR3 of 16 amino acids. Left in the record is the CDR3 DNA by itself, 48 bases read in frame from the first base. Via the germline V gene, CDR1 is LGHNA and CDR2 YSLEER. The germline ends are 18 bases apart after V is trimmed by 3 bases and J by 3 bases.